The 23 T cell receptor beta chains reported below all come from one sample, sequenced in a study of identical twins. TCRdb called the 5' RACE reads again in MiXCR, with one record for every CDR3 protein. Seen here are 1.5 million to 2 million distinct CDR3 sequences, about 30% observed once, and the top ten hold 0.25% to 0.3%. The source material was cord blood. The origin of the receptors is a newborn girl in good health.

V usage is TRBV7-2 and J usage is TRBJ2-1; 12 nucleotides agree with TRBD2. This CDR3 has 13 residues. Germline V gives CDR1 SGHTA, CDR2 FQGNSA. V was clipped by 6 bases and J by 15 bases; unmatched bases: 9. CDR3 sequence: CASRVLAGGSLFF. CDR3 nucleotide sequence: TGTGCCAGCAGGGTACTAGCGGGGGGCTCCCTGTTCTTC.

This clonotype was seen a few times. J is TRBJ1-1 and V is TRBV7-6; D possibly corresponds to TRBD1 (5 bases). This CDR3 spans 15 amino acids. CDR1 and CDR2 (germline): SGHVS, FNYEAQ. V lost 4 bases, J lost 0 bases, and 12 bases lay in between. CDR3 residues: CASSCIRDLNTEAFF. The CDR3 DNA sequence: TGTGCCAGCAGCTGCATAAGGGACCTGAACACTGAAGCTTTCTTT.

This clonotype turned up a few times. The chain has TRBV20-1 and TRBJ2-1; TRBD2 agrees at 7 bases. Germline V gives CDR1 DFQATT, CDR2 SNEGSKA (reference sequence). Trimming removed 7 bases from V and 11 bases from J; junction bases left unmatched: 14. The CDR3 sequence is 13 residues long. In nucleotides, the CDR3 is TGCAGTGGATCGACTAGCCTCGATCGAAAGCAGTTCTTC. Translating gives CSGSTSLDRKQFF.

V is TRBV7-9 and J is TRBJ2-1, with 11 bases matching TRBD1. CDR3 size: 16 residues. Germline V gives CDR1 SEHNR, CDR2 FQNEAQ (reference sequence). J gave up 2 bases and V 4 bases, and 4 bases lay outside the gene matches. CDR3 DNA sequence: TGTGCCAGCAGCTGGAAGGGACAGGGGGCCTACAATGAGCAGTTCTTC. This sequence encodes CASSWKGQGAYNEQFF.

The rearrangement links TRBV12-3 or TRBV12-4 to TRBJ1-1; weak D call: TRBD1 (6 bases). V lost 7 bases to trimming and J lost 2 bases, with 17 bases between them. The CDR3 is 15 amino acids. CDR3 sequence: CASKSSEGGNTEAFF. The CDR3 DNA is TGTGCCAGCAAGTCGAGTGAGGGGGGTAACACTGAAGCTTTCTTT.

DNA for the CDR3: TGCAGTGCTAGAATCGGGGGAAGGGACACTGAAGCTTTCTTT. Protein: CSARIGGRDTEAFF. This chain links TRBV20-1 with TRBJ1-1, with TRBD1 as a possible D gene (5 bases). The CDR3 spans 14 residues. The germline V gene has CDR1 DFQATT and CDR2 SNEGSKA (reference sequence). V was clipped by 2 bases and J by 3 bases, with 13 bases between them.

The sample holds a few counts of this clonotype. This sequence joins TRBV6-6 and TRBJ2-3, with D maybe TRBD2 (5 bases). Per the germline V gene, CDR1 is MNHNY and CDR2 is SVGAGI (reference sequence). Trimming cost V 0 bases and J 1 base, with 8 bases left between them. CDR3 length equals 15 residues. CDR3 nucleotide sequence: TGTGCCAGCAGTTACTCGCGGGTAGGCACAGATACGCAGTATTTT. Its translation: CASSYSRVGTDTQYF.

The chain recombines TRBV20-1 with TRBJ1-6; 7 positions agree with TRBD1. Per germline, CDR1 DFQATT and CDR2 SNEGSKA (reference sequence). The CDR3 length is 17 residues. V was pared by 3 bases and J by 0 bases, with 8 bases of the junction left unmatched. CDR3 DNA sequence: TGCAGTGCTAGTAGCCCGGGACAGAGCTCCTATAATTCACCCCTCCACTTT. As protein: CSASSPGQSSYNSPLHF.

The chain recombines TRBV29-1 with TRBJ2-3, with 12 bases that match TRBD1. The CDR3 covers 14 residues. V lost 7 bases and J lost 4; bases outside the gene matches: 6. Germline lookup yields CDR1 SQVTM and CDR2 ANQGSEA. CDR3 region: CSADGTGGPDTQYF. CDR3 bases: TGCAGCGCTGATGGGACAGGGGGCCCAGATACGCAGTATTTT.

This clonotype showed up just once. This chain links TRBV28 with TRBJ2-7; 7 nucleotides line up with TRBD2. CDR3 length equals 17 residues. Germline CDR1 reads MDHEN; CDR2 reads SYDVKM. With V trimmed by 6 bases and J by 7 bases, 21 bases remained unmatched. The CDR3 here is CASSMMLGGRGGYEQYF. CDR3 sequence (DNA): TGTGCCAGCAGCATGATGTTGGGAGGGCGCGGAGGGTATGAGCAGTACTTC. The full variable domain, completed using reference TRBV28 and TRBJ2-7, is DVKVTQSSRYLVKRTGEKVFLECVQDMDHENMFWYRQDPGLGLRLIYFSYDVKMKEKGDIPEGYSVSREKKERFSLILESASTNQTSMYLCASSMMLGGRGGYEQYFGPGTRLTVT.

This clonotype was detected only a few times. This sequence joins TRBV6-6 and TRBJ2-1; 10 bases fit TRBD1. CDR1 is MNHNY, CDR2 SVGAGI, per germline (reference sequence). The CDR3 runs to 14 residues. After removal of 7 bases from V and 7 bases from J, the junction contained 7 bases not matched to a gene. The CDR3 DNA follows: TGTGCCAGCATCCCGACAGGGGGCTGGAATGAGCAGTTCTTC. Translation: CASIPTGGWNEQFF.

This clonotype was seen only a few times. The V and J genes are TRBV20-1 and TRBJ1-6, with D possibly TRBD1 on 6 matching bases. Germline V gene data show CDR1 as DFQATT and CDR2 as SNEGSKA (reference sequence). This CDR3 region has 13 residues. Trimming shortened V by 3 bases and J by 4 bases, and 7 bases separated the two germline ends. In DNA, the CDR3 is TGCAGTGCTAGCGGGACATATAATTCACCCCTCCACTTT. This encodes CSASGTYNSPLHF.

The chain combines TRBV21-1 with TRBJ1-5; the table's TRBD1 call for D was not verified on the DNA. TRBV21-1 is assigned pseudogene status. This CDR3 contains 18 residues. The CDR3 sequence: CASTHQAGALYCNQPQHF. DNA of the CDR3: TGTGCCAGCACCCACCAAGCGGGGGCCTTGTATTGCAATCAGCCCCAGCATTTT.

V gene TRBV11-2 combines with J gene TRBJ2-1; D gene unclear. Trimming took 1 base from V and 6 from J, leaving 10 bases between them. Germline V gene lookup returns CDR1 SGHAT and CDR2 FQNNGV. The CDR3 is made up of 14 amino acids. The CDR3 DNA reads TGTGCCAGCAGCTTAGTAAGCAAGCGCAATGAGCAGTTCTTC. As protein: CASSLVSKRNEQFF.

This chain uses TRBV7-9 with TRBJ2-1, with D tentatively TRBD2 (6 bases). There are 13 residues in the CDR3. Deletions cut 9 bases from V and 5 bases from J, with 14 bases between. The germline gives CDR1 SEHNR, CDR2 FQNEAQ (reference sequence). The DNA of the CDR3 is TGTGCCAGTTCCGGAGGGCTCCACAATGAGCAGTTCTTC. Translating gives CASSGGLHNEQFF.

This clonotype has at least ten counts. The rearrangement uses TRBV28 and TRBJ2-7; D ambiguous. The germline CDR1 and CDR2 sequences are MDHEN and SYDVKM. V lost 5 bases, J lost 3 bases, and 11 bases lay in between. The CDR3 has 13 residues. CDR3 sequence: CASSAPPVYEQYF. The CDR3 DNA reads as TGTGCCAGCAGTGCCCCGCCGGTCTACGAGCAGTACTTC. The variable domain in full, completed from reference TRBV28 and TRBJ2-7, reads DVKVTQSSRYLVKRTGEKVFLECVQDMDHENMFWYRQDPGLGLRLIYFSYDVKMKEKGDIPEGYSVSREKKERFSLILESASTNQTSMYLCASSAPPVYEQYFGPGTRLTVT.

This chain joins TRBV20-1 and TRBJ2-1; tentatively, D is TRBD1 or TRBD2 (5 bases each). This CDR3 is built from 15 residues. Germline lookup yields CDR1 DFQATT and CDR2 SNEGSKA (reference sequence). CDR3 DNA sequence: TGCAGCTTCCGGGGCATCACCTTCTCCTACAATGAGCAGTTCTTC. Protein sequence: CSFRGITFSYNEQFF.

This clonotype showed up just a few times. The rearrangement joins TRBV10-3 to TRBJ2-7; the D gene is possibly TRBD2 (5 bases). The DNA end is a closer match to TRBJ2-5, so the J assignment may be wrong. The germline gives CDR1 ENHRY, CDR2 SYGVKD. The CDR3 is made up of 15 amino acids. The CDR3 DNA reads TGTGCCATCAGTGATAGCGCGAGGCCTCAAGAGACCCAGTACTTC. This encodes CAISDSARPQETQYF.

The chain is built from TRBV24-1 and TRBJ2-1, with 7 bases that match TRBD2. The DNA matches TRBJ2-7 better at its end, which makes the J call doubtful. The germline gives CDR1 KGHDR, CDR2 SFDVKD. This CDR3 spans 14 amino acids. The DNA for the CDR3 is TGTGCCACTAGTTTAGCGGGCTCCTACAATGAGCAGTACTTC. It encodes CATSLAGSYNEQYF.

This chain joins TRBV21-1 and TRBJ2-3; the listed D gene, TRBD2, was not tested against the DNA. TRBV21-1 is recorded as a pseudogene. The length of the CDR3 is 16 residues. CDR3 DNA sequence: TGTGCCAGCAGCAAAGCACCGCGGGTCAAGGAGGATACGCAGTATTTT. This translates into CASSKAPRVKEDTQYF.

In its sample, this clonotype was seen a few times. The CDR3, as DNA: TGCGCCAGCAGCCAAATACCGACAGGGGGCCTTTATGGCTACACCTTC. It translates to CASSQIPTGGLYGYTF. The chain couples TRBV4-1 to TRBJ1-2; 10 bases line up with TRBD1. The CDR3 contains 16 residues. With 2 bases clipped from V and 5 bases from J, the junction kept 8 bases outside the gene matches. The germline V gene has CDR1 MGHRA and CDR2 YSYEKL.

The chain recombines TRBV10-2 with TRBJ2-3; no clear D. V gave up 2 bases and J gave up 4 bases, with 10 bases separating them. This CDR3 has 14 amino acids. Per germline, CDR1 WSHSY and CDR2 SAAADI. The CDR3 sequence is CASSEGEPPDTQYF. CDR3 coding DNA: TGCGCCAGCAGTGAGGGGGAACCCCCAGATACGCAGTATTTT.

The chain recombines TRBV6-5 with TRBJ2-2; D not certain. V lost 10 bases and J 0 bases, leaving 12 bases between the germline ends. CDR3 length: 14 residues. The V gene's germline CDR1 is MNHEY and CDR2 SVGAGI. This CDR3 reads CATARGPNTGELFF. DNA for the CDR3: TGTGCCACTGCCCGCGGCCCGAACACCGGGGAGCTGTTTTTT.